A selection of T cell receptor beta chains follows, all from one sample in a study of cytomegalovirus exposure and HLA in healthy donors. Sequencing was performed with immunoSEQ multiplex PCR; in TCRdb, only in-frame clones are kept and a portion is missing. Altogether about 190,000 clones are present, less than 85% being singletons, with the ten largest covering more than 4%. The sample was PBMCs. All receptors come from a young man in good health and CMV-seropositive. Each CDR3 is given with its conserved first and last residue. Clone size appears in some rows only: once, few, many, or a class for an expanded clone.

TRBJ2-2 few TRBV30 CAQKREIAGELFF
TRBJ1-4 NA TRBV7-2 CASSLGGETNEKLFF
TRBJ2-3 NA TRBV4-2 CASSHAGDTDTQYF
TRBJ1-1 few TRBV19 CATLKDRGTEAFF
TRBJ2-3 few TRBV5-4 CASSPSSGSGIDTQYF
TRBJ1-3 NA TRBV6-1 CASSSGGSGNTIYF
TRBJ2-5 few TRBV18 CASSPAGGRQETQYF
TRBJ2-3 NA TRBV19 CASFPNGRTDTQYF
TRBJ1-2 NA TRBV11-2 CASSLPRNYGYTF
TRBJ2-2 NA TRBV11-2 CASSFAFGTGGSGELFF
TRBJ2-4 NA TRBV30 CACTLAGAKNIQYF
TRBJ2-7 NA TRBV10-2 CASSEIPSTSYEQYF
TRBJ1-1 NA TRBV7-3 CASSSRVGAEAFF
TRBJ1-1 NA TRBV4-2 CASSQSKRRVGEAFF
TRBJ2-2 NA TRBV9 CASSSGLAGGPNTGELFF
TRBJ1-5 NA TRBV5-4 CASSVDEQPQHF
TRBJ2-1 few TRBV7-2 CASSTRAGLEYNEQFF
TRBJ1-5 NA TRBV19 CASSPIERAENQPQHF
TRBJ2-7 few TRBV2 CASTGERDNYEQYF
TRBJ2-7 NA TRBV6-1 CASSEAFGVTGFSEQYF
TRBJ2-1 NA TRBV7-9 CASSSTWDRRDNEQFF
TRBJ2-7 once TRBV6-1 CASSGTSGRGEQYF
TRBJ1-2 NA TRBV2 CASNRDRGLVYGYTF
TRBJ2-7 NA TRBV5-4 CASSFGQLDEQYF
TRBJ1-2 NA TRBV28 CASSLTGGGYTF
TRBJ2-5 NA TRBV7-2 CASSKTREAETQYF
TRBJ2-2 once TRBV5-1 CASSGGLTGELFF
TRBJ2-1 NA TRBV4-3 CASSLRQGLNEQFF
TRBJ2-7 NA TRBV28 CASSLSGGSGSYEQYF
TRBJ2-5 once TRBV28 CASSLAGGREETQYF
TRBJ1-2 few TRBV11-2 CASSQQGSGYTF
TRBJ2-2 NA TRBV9 CASSVVGGLNTGELFF
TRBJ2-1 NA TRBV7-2 CASSLYGGNEQFF